The rows below give T cell receptor beta chains drawn from one sample of a study of T-cell reconstitution after alpha-beta-depleted transplantation in children. TCRdb used MiXCR to reprocess the PCR reads, holding one entry per CDR3 protein. The sample lists over 400,000 distinct CDR3 sequences; 43% were seen once. Sequenced material: PBMCs, taken before TCRalphabeta/CD19-depleted stem cell transplant. These receptors all come from a girl aged 2 to 10 with aplastic anemia, due to receive a stem cell transplant. CDR3s include the opening cysteine and the closing phenylalanine or tryptophan. The D gene is left open where the match is weak. A row's size may be missing; if present it is once, few, many or a size class.

d_gene,v_gene,abundance,j_gene,CDR3aa,CDR3nt
TRBD1,TRBV29-1,.,TRBJ2-7,CSANKAGGNGEQYF,TGCAGCGCTAACAAGGCAGGGGGCAACGGCGAGCAGTACTTC
TRBD1,TRBV28,.,TRBJ1-1,CASSFWDRVMNTEAFF,TGTGCCAGCAGTTTCTGGGACAGAGTCATGAACACTGAAGCTTTCTTT
.,TRBV6-5,.,TRBJ2-1,CASSYSSRLNQFF,TGTGCCAGCAGTTACTCCTCCCGACTAAATCAGTTCTTC
.,TRBV20-1,many,TRBJ1-2,CSAGRGLYGYTF,TGCAGTGCGGGTCGCGGGCTCTATGGCTACACCTTC
TRBD2,TRBV5-4,.,TRBJ2-5,CASTALAGAKETQYF,TGTGCCAGCACGGCGTTGGCGGGAGCCAAAGAGACCCAGTACTTC
TRBD2,TRBV2,few,TRBJ2-2,CASTTSGGTGELFF,TGTGCCAGCACCACTAGCGGGGGCACCGGGGAGCTGTTTTTT
.,TRBV12-3/TRBV12-4,many,TRBJ2-3,CASSDGRVTDTQYF,TGTGCCAGCAGTGACGGACGCGTCACAGATACGCAGTATTTT
.,TRBV6-1,.,TRBJ2-2,CASSGRGSQTINTGELFF,TGTGCCAGCAGTGGTAGGGGATCCCAAACAATTAACACCGGGGAGCTGTTTTTT
TRBD1,TRBV11-2,few,TRBJ1-1,CASSFGQGVVETEAFF,TGTGCCAGCAGCTTTGGACAGGGGGTGGTGGAAACTGAAGCTTTCTTT
.,TRBV29-1,.,TRBJ1-2,CSVEDSPGRVNYGYTF,TGCAGCGTTGAAGATTCCCCGGGGAGGGTCAACTATGGCTACACCTTC
.,TRBV27,.,TRBJ2-7,CASHRVPYEQYF,TGTGCCAGCCACAGGGTCCCCTACGAGCAGTACTTC
.,TRBV6-6,.,TRBJ2-7,CASSYSSADQYF,TGTGCCAGCAGTTACTCGAGCGCGGATCAGTACTTC
.,TRBV7-2,.,TRBJ2-5,CASSLSGETPYF,TGTGCCAGCAGCTTATCCGGCGAGACCCCGTACTTC
.,TRBV5-5,.,TRBJ2-2,CASSLMQGPTGELFF,TGTGCCAGCAGCTTGATGCAGGGGCCCACCGGGGAGCTGTTTTTT
.,TRBV20-1,.,TRBJ1-5,CSAREGRTVNQPQHF,TGCAGTGCTAGAGAGGGGCGGACTGTGAATCAGCCCCAGCATTTT
.,TRBV29-1,few,TRBJ2-7,CSVGPASYEQYF,TGCAGCGTTGGGCCGGCCTCCTACGAGCAGTACTTC
TRBD2,TRBV7-9,.,TRBJ2-5,CASSFGAGGPETQYF,TGTGCCAGCAGCTTCGGGGCGGGAGGGCCAGAGACCCAGTACTTC